The clone carrying this T cell receptor (beta chain) occurred a few times. Antigen unknown. Every sample gave at least 6 micrograms of total RNA when it was extracted. V was pared by 0 bases and J by 13 bases, with 16 bases between. Germline V gene sequence: CDR1 LGHNA, CDR2 YNFKEQ. The CDR3 has 14 amino acids. Sample-barcoded 5' priming and a J-beta primer mix drove a second PCR of roughly 7 to 11 cycles. TCRdb redid the calling of the 5' RACE reads with MiXCR, one entry per CDR3 protein. Of roughly 1.5 million distinct CDR3 sequences detected, about 45% appear once; the ten largest clones hold about 4.1%. This entry is derived from a study of blood T cells in healthy people across ages. Points from the study as a whole: With age, beta diversity per million T cells declined roughly linearly, significantly by 40.

This sequence joins TRBV4-2 and TRBJ2-1, with a possible D match to TRBD2 (6 bases). Sample: blood. The clonotype originates from a woman aged 18-29 years in good health. For the CDR3, the DNA is TGTGCCAGCAGCCAAGATTTCAGGGCGGGACGCCAGTTCTTC. It specifies CASSQDFRAGRQFF.